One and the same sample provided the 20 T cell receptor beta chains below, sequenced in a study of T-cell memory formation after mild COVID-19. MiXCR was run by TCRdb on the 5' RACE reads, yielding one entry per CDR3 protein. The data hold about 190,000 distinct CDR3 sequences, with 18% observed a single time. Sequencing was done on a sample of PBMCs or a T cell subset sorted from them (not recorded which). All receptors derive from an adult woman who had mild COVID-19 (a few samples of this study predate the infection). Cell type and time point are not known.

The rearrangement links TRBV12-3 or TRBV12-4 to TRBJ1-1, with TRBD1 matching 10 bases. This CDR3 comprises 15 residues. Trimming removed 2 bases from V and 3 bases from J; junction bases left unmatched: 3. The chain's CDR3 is CASSLRDRGYTEAFF. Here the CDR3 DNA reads TGTGCCAGCAGTTTAAGGGACAGGGGATACACTGAAGCTTTCTTT.

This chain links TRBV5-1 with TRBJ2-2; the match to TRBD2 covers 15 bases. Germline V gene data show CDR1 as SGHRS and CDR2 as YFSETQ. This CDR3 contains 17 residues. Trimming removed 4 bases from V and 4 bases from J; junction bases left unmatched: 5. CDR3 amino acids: CASSQGLAGGFTGELFF. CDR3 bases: TGCGCCAGCAGCCAGGGACTAGCGGGAGGATTCACCGGGGAGCTGTTTTTT.

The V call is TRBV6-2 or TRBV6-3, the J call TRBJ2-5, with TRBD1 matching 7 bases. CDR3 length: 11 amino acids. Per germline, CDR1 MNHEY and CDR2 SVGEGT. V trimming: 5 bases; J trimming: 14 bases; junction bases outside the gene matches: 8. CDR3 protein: CASSIGTVHYF. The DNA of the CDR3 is TGTGCCAGCAGTATCGGGACAGTCCATTACTTC.

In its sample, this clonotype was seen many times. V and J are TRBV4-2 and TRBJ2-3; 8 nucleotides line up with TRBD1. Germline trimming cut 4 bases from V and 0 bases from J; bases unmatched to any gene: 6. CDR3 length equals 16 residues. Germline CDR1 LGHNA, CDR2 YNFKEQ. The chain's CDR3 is CASSPRGTGSTDTQYF. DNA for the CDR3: TGTGCCAGCAGCCCTAGGGGGACAGGAAGCACAGATACGCAGTATTTT.

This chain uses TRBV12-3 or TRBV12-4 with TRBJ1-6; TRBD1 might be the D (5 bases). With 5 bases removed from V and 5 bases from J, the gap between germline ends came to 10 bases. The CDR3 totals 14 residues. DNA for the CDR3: TGTGCCAGCAGTCTGGCCAGGGATAATTCACCCCTCCACTTT. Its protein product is CASSLARDNSPLHF.

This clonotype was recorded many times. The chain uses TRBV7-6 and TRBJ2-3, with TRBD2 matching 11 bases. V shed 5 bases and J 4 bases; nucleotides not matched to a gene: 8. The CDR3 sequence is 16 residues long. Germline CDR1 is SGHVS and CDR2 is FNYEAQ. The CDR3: CASSPGSGGAPDTQYF. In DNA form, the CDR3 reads TGTGCCAGCAGCCCAGGTAGCGGGGGGGCTCCAGATACGCAGTATTTT.

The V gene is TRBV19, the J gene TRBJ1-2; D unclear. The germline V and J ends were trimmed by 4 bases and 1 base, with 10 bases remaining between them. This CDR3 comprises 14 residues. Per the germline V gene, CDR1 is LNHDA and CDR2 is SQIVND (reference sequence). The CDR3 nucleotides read TGTGCCAGTAGTAGGGGTGACGGTAACTATGGCTACACCTTC. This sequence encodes CASSRGDGNYGYTF.

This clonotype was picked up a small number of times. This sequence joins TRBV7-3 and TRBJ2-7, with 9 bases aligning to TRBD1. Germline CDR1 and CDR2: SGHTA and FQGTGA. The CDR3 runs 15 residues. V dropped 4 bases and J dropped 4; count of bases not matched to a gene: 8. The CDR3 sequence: CASSSTGGSGYEQYF. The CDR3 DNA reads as TGTGCCAGCAGCTCTACAGGGGGCTCGGGGTACGAGCAGTACTTC.

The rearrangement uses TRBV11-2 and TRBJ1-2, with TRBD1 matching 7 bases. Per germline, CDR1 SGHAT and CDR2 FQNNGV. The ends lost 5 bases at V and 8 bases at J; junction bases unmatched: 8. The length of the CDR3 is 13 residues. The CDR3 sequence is CASSPGQLGGYTF. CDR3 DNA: TGTGCCAGCAGCCCGGGACAGCTGGGGGGCTACACCTTC.

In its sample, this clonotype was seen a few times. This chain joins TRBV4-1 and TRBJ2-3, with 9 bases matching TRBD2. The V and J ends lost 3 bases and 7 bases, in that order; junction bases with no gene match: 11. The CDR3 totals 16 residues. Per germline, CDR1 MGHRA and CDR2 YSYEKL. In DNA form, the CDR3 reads TGCGCCAGCAGCCACCCATTAGCGGGGGACACGAATACGCAGTATTTT. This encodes CASSHPLAGDTNTQYF.

Here the CDR3 reads CASSLNRGSYNEQFF. The CDR3, as DNA: TGTGCCAGCAGTTTGAACAGGGGTTCCTACAATGAGCAGTTCTTC. The chain couples TRBV7-3 to TRBJ2-1; TRBD1 matches at 7 bases. V lost 6 bases and J lost 1; bases outside the gene matches: 6. Germline V gene sequence: CDR1 SGHTA, CDR2 FQGTGA. This CDR3 contains 15 residues.

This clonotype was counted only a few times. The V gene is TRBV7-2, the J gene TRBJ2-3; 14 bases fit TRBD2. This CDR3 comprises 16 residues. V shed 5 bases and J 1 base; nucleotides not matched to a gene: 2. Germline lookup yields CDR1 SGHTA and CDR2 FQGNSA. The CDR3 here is CASSGGLAGGTDTQYF. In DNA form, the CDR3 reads TGTGCCAGCAGCGGGGGACTAGCGGGAGGCACAGATACGCAGTATTTT. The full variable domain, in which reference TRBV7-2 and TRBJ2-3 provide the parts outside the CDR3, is GAGVSQSPSNKVTEKGKDVELRCDPISGHTALYWYRQSLGQGLEFLIYFQGNSAPDKSGLPSDRFSAERTGGSVSTLTIQRTQQEDSAVYLCASSGGLAGGTDTQYFGPGTRLTVL.

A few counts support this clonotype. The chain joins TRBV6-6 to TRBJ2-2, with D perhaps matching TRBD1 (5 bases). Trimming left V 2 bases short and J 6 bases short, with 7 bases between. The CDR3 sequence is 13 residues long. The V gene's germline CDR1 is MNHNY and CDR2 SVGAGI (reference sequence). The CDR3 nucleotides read TGTGCCAGCAGTTACGTGGGGCCCGGGGAGCTGTTTTTT. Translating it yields CASSYVGPGELFF.

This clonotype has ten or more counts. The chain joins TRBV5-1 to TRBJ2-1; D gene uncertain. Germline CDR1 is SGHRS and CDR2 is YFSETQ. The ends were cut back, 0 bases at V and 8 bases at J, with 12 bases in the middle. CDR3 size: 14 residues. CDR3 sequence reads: CASSLVGESDEQFF. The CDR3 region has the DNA TGCGCCAGCAGCTTGGTTGGTGAATCGGATGAGCAGTTCTTC.

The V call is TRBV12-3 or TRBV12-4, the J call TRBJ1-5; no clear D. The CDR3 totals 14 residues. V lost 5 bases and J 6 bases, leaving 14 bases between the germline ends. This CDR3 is CASSLPGYRQPQHF. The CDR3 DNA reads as TGTGCCAGCAGTCTTCCGGGGTACCGTCAGCCCCAGCATTTT.

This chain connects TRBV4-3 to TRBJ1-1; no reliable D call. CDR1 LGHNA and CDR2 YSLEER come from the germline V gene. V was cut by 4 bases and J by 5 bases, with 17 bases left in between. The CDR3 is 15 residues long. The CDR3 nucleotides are TGCGCCAGCAGCCCTAACTACTGGGCGGGGACTGAAGCTTTCTTT. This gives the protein CASSPNYWAGTEAFF.

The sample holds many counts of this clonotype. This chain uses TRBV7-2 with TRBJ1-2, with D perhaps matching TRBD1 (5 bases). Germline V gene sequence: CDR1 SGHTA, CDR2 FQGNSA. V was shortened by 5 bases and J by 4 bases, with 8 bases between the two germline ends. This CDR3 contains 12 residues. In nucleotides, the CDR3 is TGTGCCAGCAGCCCCCAGGGCTATGGCTACACCTTC. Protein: CASSPQGYGYTF.

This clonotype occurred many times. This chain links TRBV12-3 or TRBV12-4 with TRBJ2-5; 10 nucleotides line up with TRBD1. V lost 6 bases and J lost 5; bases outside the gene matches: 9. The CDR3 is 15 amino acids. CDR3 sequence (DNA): TGTGCCAGCAGGGAATCGGGACAGGGGACGGAGACCCAGTACTTC. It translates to CASRESGQGTETQYF.

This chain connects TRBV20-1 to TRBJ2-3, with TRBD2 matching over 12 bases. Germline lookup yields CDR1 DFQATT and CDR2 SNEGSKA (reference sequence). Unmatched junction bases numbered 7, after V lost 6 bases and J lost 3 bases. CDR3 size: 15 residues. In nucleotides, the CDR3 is TGCAGTGCAACTTGGACTAGCGGGGAGACAGATACGCAGTATTTT. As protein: CSATWTSGETDTQYF.

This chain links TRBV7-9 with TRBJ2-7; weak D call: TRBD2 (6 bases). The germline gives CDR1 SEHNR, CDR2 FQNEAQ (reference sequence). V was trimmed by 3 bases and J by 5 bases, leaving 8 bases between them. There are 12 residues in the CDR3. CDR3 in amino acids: CASSLGGDEQYF. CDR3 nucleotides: TGTGCCAGCAGCTTGGGGGGAGACGAGCAGTACTTC.